A selection of T cell receptor beta chains follows, all from one sample in a study of T cell responses to AZD1222 COVID-19 vaccine. Repertoires were generated with immunoSEQ multiplex PCR, while TCRdb's copy carries only in-frame clones and drops some. The sample holds about 160,000 clones, 90% to 95% seen once. The sequencing used peripheral blood, collected on day 0 of AZD1222 vaccination. Receptor source: an adult in good health. The CDR3 runs from the conserved cysteine through the conserved F or W. D genes are given only for firm matches. Clone size is stated in some rows and not others, as once, few, many or a class when expanded.

14,NA,TRBJ2-6,NA,TRBV5-1,TGCGCCAGCAGCTTAGACTCTGGGGCCAACGTCCTGACTTTC,CASSLDSGANVLTF
14,NA,TRBJ1-1,NA,TRBV5-1,TGCGCCAGCAGCTTGGGGGACAATTGGACTGAAGCTTTCTTT,CASSLGDNWTEAFF
13,NA,TRBJ1-2,NA,TRBV7-2,TGTGCCAGCAGCTTTCGCTGGGACACCGGCTACACCTTC,CASSFRWDTGYTF
12,NA,TRBJ2-5,NA,TRBV9,TGTGCCAGCAGCGGGCTGACCTACACCCAGTACTTC,CASSGLTYTQYF
14,NA,TRBJ2-3,NA,TRBV5-5,TGTGCCAGCAGCCCCTCGGTAGCCACAGATACGCAGTATTTT,CASSPSVATDTQYF
15,once,TRBJ1-2,TRBD1,TRBV19,TGTGCCAGTAGTAGTGACAGGGGGCCCTACTATGGCTACACCTTC,CASSSDRGPYYGYTF
16,NA,TRBJ1-1,TRBD1,TRBV18,TGTGCCAGCTCACCTCAGACAGGGGGGACGAACACTGAAGCTTTCTTT,CASSPQTGGTNTEAFF
17,NA,TRBJ1-2,NA,TRBV19,TGTGCCAGTAGTGCCTGGGACACTTCAACAGCTAACTATGGCTACACCTTC,CASSAWDTSTANYGYTF
12,NA,TRBJ2-3,NA,TRBV2,TGTGCCGCCGGGGGCAGCACAGATACGCAGTATTTT,CAAGGSTDTQYF
16,NA,TRBJ2-2,TRBD1,TRBV19,TGTGCCAGCAAGTGGGGGACAGTGAGAAACACCGGGGAGCTGTTTTTT,CASKWGTVRNTGELFF
16,NA,TRBJ1-1,TRBD1,TRBV19,TGTGCCAGTAGCCTGGGACAGCTCCGTTATCCCACTGAAGCTTTCTTT,CASSLGQLRYPTEAFF
13,NA,TRBJ1-1,NA,TRBV11-2,TGTGCCAGCAGCCAACAGCCAAACACTGAAGCTTTCTTT,CASSQQPNTEAFF
15,NA,TRBJ1-2,NA,TRBV3-1/TRBV3-2,TGTGCCAGCAGCGCCCTCCCCAGGATTAACTATGGCTACACCTTC,CASSALPRINYGYTF
15,NA,TRBJ1-5,NA,TRBV19,TGTGCCAGTAGTATGACAGAATATAGCAATCAGCCCCAGCATTTT,CASSMTEYSNQPQHF
13,NA,TRBJ1-4,TRBD1,TRBV28,TGTGCCAGCAACAGGGGCGCTAATGAAAAACTGTTTTTT,CASNRGANEKLFF
15,NA,TRBJ2-5,NA,TRBV7-9,TGTGCCAGCAGCCCCCCGTTAAGCTTGGGGGAGACCCAGTACTTC,CASSPPLSLGETQYF
15,NA,TRBJ2-5,NA,TRBV3-1/TRBV3-2,TGTGCCAGCAGCCAAGATTCCTTTTACCAAGAGACCCAGTACTTC,CASSQDSFYQETQYF
14,NA,TRBJ2-1,TRBD2,TRBV5-1,TGCGCCAGCAGCATTAGCGGGTTAGACAATGAGCAGTTCTTC,CASSISGLDNEQFF
12,once,TRBJ1-4,NA,TRBV12-3/TRBV12-4,TGTGCCAGCTCCCTCGGGGATGAAAAACTGTTTTTT,CASSLGDEKLFF
14,NA,TRBJ2-3,TRBD1,TRBV10-3,TGTGCCATCAGTGCCGGGACAGGGGCAGATACGCAGTATTTT,CAISAGTGADTQYF
14,once,TRBJ1-1,TRBD1,TRBV18,TGTGCCAGCACCCCTGACAGGGTCCACACTGAAGCTTTCTTT,CASTPDRVHTEAFF
14,once,TRBJ1-1,NA,TRBV6-4,TGTGCCAGCAGTGTCACCTCAGGGAACACTGAAGCTTTCTTT,CASSVTSGNTEAFF
14,NA,TRBJ2-2,NA,TRBV7-2,TGTGCCAGCAGCTTAGACAGCAACACCGGGGAGCTGTTTTTT,CASSLDSNTGELFF
14,NA,TRBJ1-1,TRBD1,TRBV4-1,TGCGCCAGCAGCCACTTCGGACAGGACACTGAAGCTTTCTTT,CASSHFGQDTEAFF
15,many,TRBJ2-1,TRBD1,TRBV7-2,TGTGCCAGCAGCTTGGGACAGGGGTTCTACAATGAGCAGTTCTTC,CASSLGQGFYNEQFF
14,NA,TRBJ1-2,TRBD1,TRBV19,TGTGCCAGTAGTAGAACCGGGACAGGCTATGGCTACACCTTC,CASSRTGTGYGYTF
12,NA,TRBJ1-2,NA,TRBV3-1/TRBV3-2,TGTGCCAGCAGCCAAGTCAGCTATGGCTACACCTTC,CASSQVSYGYTF